This T cell receptor (beta chain) is from a study of T cells after yellow fever vaccination. Study-wide points: Clones from primary vaccination mostly reappeared after the booster (around 96% CD4, over 85% CD8).

Universal primer sites and UMIs were introduced during 5'RACE template-switching synthesis of TCR cDNA. TCRdb reprocessed the 5' RACE reads via MiXCR and lists one record per CDR3 protein. The data hold 250,000 to 300,000 distinct CDR3 sequences, with roughly 5.6% observed a single time. The CDR3 consists of 16 residues. CDR1 SGHTA and CDR2 FQGNSA come from the germline V gene. Trimming removed 6 bases from V and 7 bases from J, with 23 bases in between. As for this clonotype: Its matching antigen is unknown.

J is TRBJ2-3 and V is TRBV7-2; D could derive from TRBD1 or TRBD2 (5 bases each). This clonotype was sampled from a young man who received the YFV17D yellow fever vaccine. Material: CD4+ T cells sorted from PBMCs, obtained on the day of the yellow fever booster vaccination. The CDR3, as DNA: TGTGCCAGCAGTACCCGGGGCAGTCCGATCCCCCATACGCAGTATTTT. It yields the protein CASSTRGSPIPHTQYF. Using reference TRBV7-2 and TRBJ2-3 for the parts outside the CDR3, the full variable domain is GAGVSQSPSNKVTEKGKDVELRCDPISGHTALYWYRQSLGQGLEFLIYFQGNSAPDKSGLPSDRFSAERTGGSVSTLTIQRTQQEDSAVYLCASSTRGSPIPHTQYFGPGTRLTVL.